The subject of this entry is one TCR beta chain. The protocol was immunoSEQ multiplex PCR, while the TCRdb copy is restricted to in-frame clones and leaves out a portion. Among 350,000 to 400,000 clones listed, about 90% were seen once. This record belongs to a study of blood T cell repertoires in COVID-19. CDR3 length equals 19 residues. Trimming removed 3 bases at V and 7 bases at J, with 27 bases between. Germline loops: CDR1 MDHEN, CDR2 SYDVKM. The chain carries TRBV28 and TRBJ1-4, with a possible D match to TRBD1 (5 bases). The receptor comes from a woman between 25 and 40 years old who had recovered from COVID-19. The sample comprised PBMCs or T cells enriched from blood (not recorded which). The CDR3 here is CASSFVVGVARGEIEKLFF. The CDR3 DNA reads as TGTGCCAGCAGTTTCGTTGTGGGGGTAGCCCGGGGGGAGATTGAAAAACTGTTTTTT.